The present T cell receptor (beta chain) was sequenced within a study of vaccination effects on CD4 cells after COVID-19. TCRdb's copy holds only in-frame clones and misses some; the assay was immunoSEQ multiplex PCR. Here the sample spans tens of thousands of clones, around 74% being singletons. ViraFEST expansion of antigen-specific CD4+ T cells with viral peptide pools preceded sequencing. Cells that had been cultured for 10 days were the source of isolated CD4+ T cells. Participants received two doses of either the BNT162b2 or mRNA-1273 vaccine. Regarding this clone: Antigen unknown.

Germline values: CDR1 SGHRS, CDR2 YFSETQ. The ends lost 4 bases at V and 5 bases at J; junction bases unmatched: 7. This CDR3 is built from 15 residues. V usage is TRBV5-1 and J usage is TRBJ1-1; 11 bases are shared with TRBD1. This TCR came from a human donor who received a COVID-19 vaccine. Sequenced material: CD4+ T cells from PBMCs cultured with HCoV-OC43 spike peptides, taken after COVID-19 vaccination. The subset was: HCoV-OC43 spike overlapping peptide pool stimulation. DNA for the CDR3: TGCGCCAGCAGCCGGACAGGGGGCGCGGATACTGAAGCTTTCTTT. Its translation: CASSRTGGADTEAFF.